This T cell receptor (beta chain) was documented in a study of cytomegalovirus exposure and HLA in healthy donors. Regarding this clone: Its antigen remains unidentified.

Study-level findings and limits: Excluded: some indistinguishable V segments such as TRBV6-2 and TRBV6-3. It was shown in a later analysis that HLA-associated TCR beta chains were more clonally expanded than other, equally common chains.

V was clipped by 3 bases and J by 0 bases, with 8 bases between them. From germline, CDR1 is SGHAT and CDR2 FQNNGV. This CDR3 has 14 residues. Amplification used 60 Vbeta primers and 13 Jbeta primers. Some clones are missing from TCRdb's copy, which holds only in-frame ones; the method was immunoSEQ multiplex PCR. This table holds around 130,000 clones, 88% found once. This clonotype was obtained from a woman aged 40 to 50 in good health and CMV-seronegative. Sequencing used PBMCs. This chain uses TRBV11-2 with TRBJ1-1; D ambiguous. The CDR3 here is CASSFAGLNTEAFF. CDR3 nucleotides: TGTGCCAGCAGCTTTGCGGGCTTGAACACTGAAGCTTTCTTT.